This passage covers 20 T cell receptor beta chains from one sample sequenced in a study of T cell responses to AZD1222 COVID-19 vaccine. Profiling relied on immunoSEQ multiplex PCR, and the TCRdb table lists in-frame clones only, not all of them. The sample includes over 150,000 clones, approximately 87% of them seen just once. The source was peripheral blood, collected on day 0 of MenACWY control vaccination. The source is an adult in good health.

The CDR3 bases are TGTGCCAGCAGCTACAGGGGGTTGGGGGATAATTCACCCCTCCACTTT. Translating it yields CASSYRGLGDNSPLHF. The chain carries TRBV5-4 and TRBJ1-6; 8 bases are shared with TRBD1. In germline, CDR1 is SGHNT, CDR2 YYREEE (reference sequence). This CDR3 is built from 16 residues. Trimming removed 3 bases from V and 5 bases from J; junction bases left unmatched: 7.

The gene calls are TRBV7-9 and TRBJ2-6, with 10 nucleotides matching TRBD2. There are 16 residues in the CDR3. J lost 4 bases, V lost 6 bases, and 6 bases had no gene match. Germline CDR1 reads SEHNR; CDR2 reads FQNEAQ (reference sequence). Here the CDR3 DNA reads TGTGCCAGCAGTCATAGCGGGAGGACCGGGGCCAACGTCCTGACTTTC. Protein product: CASSHSGRTGANVLTF. The complete variable domain, with remaining parts taken from reference TRBV7-9 and TRBJ2-6, reads DTGVSQNPRHKITKRGQNVTFRCDPISEHNRLYWYRQTLGQGPEFLTYFQNEAQLEKSRLLSDRFSAERPKGSFSTLEIQRTEQGDSAMYLCASSHSGRTGANVLTFGAGSRLTVL.

The chain couples TRBV6-2 or TRBV6-3 to TRBJ2-1; D ambiguous. This CDR3 is built from 17 residues. CDR1 MNHEY and CDR2 SVGEGT come from the germline V gene. V lost 6 bases and J 4 bases, leaving 22 bases between the germline ends. The CDR3 reads CASSSMRLSPLYNEQFF. The CDR3 region has the DNA TGTGCCAGCAGCTCAATGAGGCTCTCTCCCCTATACAATGAGCAGTTCTTC.

Points on this clone: A read error may produce the germline difference seen at one junction end. The rearrangement joins TRBV2 to TRBJ1-4, with 7 bases identical to TRBD1. This CDR3 comprises 15 residues. Germline V CDR1 and CDR2: SNHLY, FYNNEI. The CDR3 bases are TGTGCCAGCCGTGAACAGCAAGGGGGCCCGGAAAAACTGTTTTTT. The encoded protein is CASREQQGGPEKLFF.

The rearrangement links TRBV19 to TRBJ1-5, with 7 bases matching TRBD1. The CDR3 length is 18 residues. Trimming at V came to 3 bases and at J to 0 bases, leaving 11 bases not matched to a gene. The germline CDR1 and CDR2 sequences are LNHDA and SQIVND (reference sequence). This CDR3 is CASSIRQGTVLSNQPQHF. In DNA form, the CDR3 reads TGTGCCAGTAGTATTCGACAGGGAACGGTCCTTAGCAATCAGCCCCAGCATTTT. Based on the CDR3 plus reference TRBV19 and TRBJ1-5, the full variable domain is DGGITQSPKYLFRKEGQNVTLSCEQNLNHDAMYWYRQDPGQGLRLIYYSQIVNDFQKGDIAEGYSVSREKKESFPLTVTSAQKNPTAFYLCASSIRQGTVLSNQPQHFGDGTRLSIL.

This clone has a single count. The J gene is TRBJ2-3, the V gene TRBV4-1; TRBD1 aligns across 8 bases. This CDR3 spans 18 amino acids. The V gene's germline CDR1 is MGHRA and CDR2 YSYEKL. Trimming cost V 1 base and J 2 bases; bases outside gene matches: 11. CDR3 nucleotides: TGCGCCAGCAGCCAAGCAGGGGGCGGGCGGAGCATCACAGATACGCAGTATTTT. It is translated as CASSQAGGGRSITDTQYF.

V and J are TRBV7-2 and TRBJ1-4, with a possible D match to TRBD1 (5 bases). V was trimmed by 6 bases and J by 8 bases, leaving 16 bases between them. The CDR3 has 14 amino acids. Germline assignment: CDR1 SGHTA and CDR2 FQGNSA. The CDR3 reads CASSRNQGGEKLFF. The CDR3 nucleotides read TGTGCCAGCAGTCGTAATCAGGGAGGGGAAAAACTGTTTTTT.

The chain is built from TRBV5-1 and TRBJ1-1; the match to TRBD1 covers 8 bases. J gave up 0 bases and V 1 base, and 2 bases lay outside the gene matches. The CDR3 is 15 amino acids. Germline lookup yields CDR1 SGHRS and CDR2 YFSETQ. CDR3 sequence: CASSLRTGLNTEAFF. As DNA, the CDR3 is TGCGCCAGCAGCTTGCGGACAGGGTTGAACACTGAAGCTTTCTTT.

The J gene is TRBJ1-1, the V gene TRBV11-3; D uncertain. The V and J ends lost 4 bases and 2 bases respectively, with 5 bases between them. Germline-derived CDR1 and CDR2 are SGHNT and YENEEA. The CDR3 sequence is 12 residues long. CDR3 loop: CASSSSNTEAFF. The DNA of the CDR3 is TGTGCCAGCAGCTCGTCCAACACTGAAGCTTTCTTT.

In DNA form, the CDR3 reads TGCGCCAGCAGCTTGACAGGGTCAAGGGATGAGCAGTTCTTC. It yields the protein CASSLTGSRDEQFF. The rearrangement uses TRBV5-1 and TRBJ2-1; D possibly corresponds to TRBD1 (6 bases). The CDR3 spans 14 residues. Germline V gene data show CDR1 as SGHRS and CDR2 as YFSETQ. The V end lost 1 base, the J end lost 8 bases, and 13 bases lay between the germline ends.

The chain employs TRBV19 and TRBJ1-1, with D possibly TRBD1 on 5 matching bases. The germline V gene encodes CDR1 LNHDA and CDR2 SQIVND (reference sequence). V was shortened by 3 bases and J by 1 base, with 6 bases between the two germline ends. The CDR3 has 13 amino acids. The CDR3 is CASSMGGNTEAFF. In DNA form, the CDR3 reads TGTGCCAGTAGTATGGGGGGGAACACTGAAGCTTTCTTT.

This chain connects TRBV7-2 to TRBJ1-3; unclear D gene. Trimming removed 3 bases from V and 0 bases from J, with 9 bases in between. Per the germline V gene, CDR1 is SGHTA and CDR2 is FQGNSA. The CDR3 has 15 amino acids. Here the CDR3 reads CASSLSWSSGNTIYF. In DNA form, the CDR3 reads TGTGCCAGCAGCTTGTCGTGGAGCTCTGGAAACACCATATATTTT.

The rearrangement joins TRBV28 to TRBJ2-7; D uncertain. The CDR3 length is 13 residues. V was shortened by 5 bases and J by 5 bases, with 13 bases between the two germline ends. Germline V gene lookup returns CDR1 MDHEN and CDR2 SYDVKM. The chain's CDR3 is CASSRPKGNEQYF. The CDR3 DNA reads TGTGCCAGCAGTCGGCCGAAGGGCAACGAGCAGTACTTC.

This chain uses TRBV28 with TRBJ1-5; D is possibly TRBD1 (6 bases). V was clipped by 5 bases and J by 7 bases, with 9 bases between them. The CDR3 totals 12 residues. Per the germline V gene, CDR1 is MDHEN and CDR2 is SYDVKM. CDR3 protein: CASSPQGQPQHF. CDR3 nucleotide sequence: TGTGCCAGCAGTCCCCAGGGGCAGCCCCAGCATTTT.

The table lists this clone with a count of one. The CDR3 protein is CASSLHGDGYNEQFF. The CDR3 region has the DNA TGTGCCAGCAGCTTACATGGAGACGGCTACAATGAGCAGTTCTTC. The genes are TRBV13 and TRBJ2-1; no clear D gene. V was pared by 2 bases and J by 3 bases, with 11 bases between. CDR3 length: 15 amino acids. Germline V gives CDR1 PRHDT, CDR2 FYEKMQ (reference sequence).

This CDR3 is CASSLGWGYGYTF. CDR3 in DNA: TGTGCCAGCAGCCTAGGGTGGGGGTATGGCTACACCTTC. The V gene is TRBV6-6, the J gene TRBJ1-2; a weak D match, TRBD1 (5 bases). Looked up from germline, CDR1 is MNHNY and CDR2 is SVGAGI (reference sequence). The CDR3 totals 13 residues. V lost 6 bases, J lost 5 bases, and 13 bases lay in between.

J is TRBJ2-1 and V is TRBV6-2 or TRBV6-3, with 7 bases matching TRBD2. V lost 5 bases, J lost 0 bases, and 7 bases stayed unmatched. The germline V gene encodes CDR1 MNHEY and CDR2 SVGEGT. The CDR3 runs 16 residues. CDR3 coding DNA: TGTGCCAGCAGTCCCTCCGGCGGGAGCTCCTACAATGAGCAGTTCTTC. This translates into CASSPSGGSSYNEQFF.

This sequence joins TRBV28 and TRBJ1-5; TRBD1 aligns across 10 bases. Germline CDR1 reads MDHEN; CDR2 reads SYDVKM. Losses at the gene ends were 6 bases for V and 7 bases for J; bases not matched to a gene: 6. This CDR3 is built from 14 residues. CDR3 sequence: CASRRQGARQPQHF. CDR3 in DNA: TGTGCCAGCAGGAGACAGGGGGCGAGGCAGCCCCAGCATTTT.

V usage is TRBV20-1 and J usage is TRBJ1-2; D uncertain. The CDR3 runs 10 residues. Between the trimmed V and J ends, which lost 3 bases and 5 bases, there was a span of 4 bases. Germline CDR1 reads DFQATT; CDR2 reads SNEGSKA (reference sequence). The CDR3 loop is CSASDYGYTF. The CDR3 bases are TGCAGTGCTAGCGATTATGGCTACACCTTC.

The chain links TRBV19 to TRBJ2-3; maybe TRBD1 (6 bases). V shed 1 base and J shed 5 bases, with 7 bases lying between them. Germline CDR1 reads LNHDA; CDR2 reads SQIVND (reference sequence). The CDR3 runs to 13 residues. The CDR3 DNA follows: TGTGCCAGTAGTATAGGCAGGGGAGATACGCAGTATTTT. Its protein product is CASSIGRGDTQYF.